The 21 T cell receptor beta chains below were found in one sample sequenced in a study of T-cell memory formation after mild COVID-19. TCRdb re-analysed the 5' RACE reads in MiXCR, keeping a single row per CDR3 protein. This table has fewer than 500,000 distinct CDR3 sequences, about 23% appearing once. Sample: PBMCs or a T cell subset sorted from them (not recorded which). The receptors come from an adult woman who had mild COVID-19 (a few samples of this study predate the infection). Cell type and time point are not known.

This clonotype was detected only a few times. This rearrangement joins TRBV12-3 or TRBV12-4 to TRBJ2-3; a possible D gene is TRBD2 (7 bases). The CDR3 has 16 amino acids. Trimming left V 2 bases short and J 2 bases short, with 14 bases between. The chain's CDR3 is CASSLRGAVDTDTQYF. In DNA form, the CDR3 reads TGTGCCAGCAGTTTACGGGGGGCAGTGGACACAGATACGCAGTATTTT.

J is TRBJ2-7 and V is TRBV19; possibly TRBD2 for D (5 bases). Trimming cost V 4 bases and J 3 bases, with 13 bases left between them. This CDR3 is built from 14 residues. The germline gives CDR1 LNHDA, CDR2 SQIVND (reference sequence). DNA for the CDR3: TGTGCCAGTAGTAGAGGTCTCGGGGTCTACGAGCAGTACTTC. It yields the protein CASSRGLGVYEQYF.

The V gene is TRBV21-1, the J gene TRBJ1-3. TRBV21-1 is noted as a pseudogene. This CDR3 is built from 15 residues. CDR3 sequence reads: CASSKAADSGNTIYF. The CDR3 bases are TGTGCCAGCAGCAAAGCCGCGGACTCTGGAAACACCATATATTTT.

Only a few counts were recorded for this clonotype. The V and J genes are TRBV7-3 and TRBJ2-1; TRBD2 might be the D (6 bases). Germline V gene sequence: CDR1 SGHTA, CDR2 FQGTGA. V gave up 3 bases and J gave up 5 bases, with 11 bases separating them. The CDR3 sequence is 14 residues long. CDR3 protein: CASSFGGSDNEQFF. As DNA, the CDR3 is TGTGCCAGCAGCTTTGGAGGGTCGGACAATGAGCAGTTCTTC.

V gene TRBV7-9 combines with J gene TRBJ2-7; 7 positions match TRBD1. The CDR3 extends over 17 amino acids. V shed 5 bases and J 0 bases; nucleotides not matched to a gene: 13. CDR1 and CDR2 (germline): SEHNR, FQNEAQ (reference sequence). CDR3 coding DNA: TGTGCCAGCAGCCACCCCCGACAGGGTAGGAGCTCCTACGAGCAGTACTTC. Its protein product is CASSHPRQGRSSYEQYF.

This clonotype was detected only a few times. V gene TRBV11-2 combines with J gene TRBJ2-5, with D hard to call. The CDR3 is 13 residues long. V lost 5 bases and J 5 bases, leaving 12 bases between the germline ends. Germline V gene sequence: CDR1 SGHAT, CDR2 FQNNGV. CDR3 protein: CASSHGVRETQYF. CDR3 DNA: TGTGCCAGCAGCCATGGGGTGAGGGAGACCCAGTACTTC.

The chain employs TRBV5-5 and TRBJ2-3; unclear D gene. The CDR3 runs to 14 residues. The germline V and J ends were trimmed by 1 base and 10 bases, with 16 bases remaining between them. Germline V gives CDR1 SGHKS, CDR2 YYEKEE (reference sequence). CDR3 region: CASSLTHAPGAQYF. In DNA form, the CDR3 reads TGTGCCAGCAGCTTGACGCACGCCCCAGGTGCGCAGTATTTT.

The chain has TRBV5-1 and TRBJ1-1; D is unresolved. With 1 base removed from V and 5 bases from J, the gap between germline ends came to 12 bases. Germline V gene sequence: CDR1 SGHRS, CDR2 YFSETQ. This CDR3 has 14 residues. CDR3 DNA: TGCGCCAGCAGCTTGCCCAGGTCGGGAACTGAAGCTTTCTTT. This sequence encodes CASSLPRSGTEAFF.

This chain links TRBV7-2 with TRBJ2-3; TRBD2 matches at 9 bases. Germline CDR1 reads SGHTA; CDR2 reads FQGNSA. The CDR3 is made up of 16 amino acids. With 8 bases clipped from V and 0 bases from J, the junction kept 9 bases outside the gene matches. This chain's CDR3 is CASGGVAGASTDTQYF. In nucleotides, the CDR3 is TGTGCCAGCGGGGGGGTAGCGGGGGCAAGCACAGATACGCAGTATTTT.

This clonotype was detected a few times. V is TRBV7-9 and J is TRBJ2-1; 10 nucleotides line up with TRBD1. J lost 8 bases, V lost 1 base, and 8 bases had no gene match. The CDR3 runs 16 residues. Germline assignment: CDR1 SEHNR and CDR2 FQNEAQ (reference sequence). CDR3 in DNA: TGTGCCAGCAGCTTAGGACCGGGACAGGGGTTCCATGAGCAGTTCTTC. Its protein is CASSLGPGQGFHEQFF.

This clonotype was detected a few times. The chain carries TRBV7-9 and TRBJ2-1, with a possible D match to TRBD2 (6 bases). This CDR3 contains 19 residues. V was pared by 8 bases and J by 7 bases, with 33 bases between. The germline CDR1 and CDR2 sequences are SEHNR and FQNEAQ (reference sequence). The DNA of the CDR3 is TGTGCCAGCTATGGCATAATGGAGGGACTGGCAAGCGTAAGGAATGAGCAGTTCTTC. It encodes CASYGIMEGLASVRNEQFF.

V is TRBV7-8 and J is TRBJ2-7, with 7 bases matching TRBD1. Germline lookup yields CDR1 SGHVS and CDR2 FQNEAQ. CDR3 length: 15 residues. V trimming: 5 bases; J trimming: 2 bases; junction bases outside the gene matches: 9. CDR3 nucleotide sequence: TGTGCCAGCAGCACCCGACAGGGAGCAACCTACGAGCAGTACTTC. It is translated as CASSTRQGATYEQYF. Using reference TRBV7-8 and TRBJ2-7 for the parts outside the CDR3, the full variable domain is GAGVSQSPRYKVAKRGQDVALRCDPISGHVSLFWYQQALGQGPEFLTYFQNEAQLDKSGLPSDRFFAERPEGSVSTLKIQRTQQEDSAVYLCASSTRQGATYEQYFGPGTRLTVT.

This clonotype was observed a single time. V usage is TRBV12-3 or TRBV12-4 and J usage is TRBJ2-7; D might be TRBD2 (6 bases). V was cut by 3 bases and J by 1 base, with 13 bases left in between. There are 15 residues in the CDR3. CDR3 region: CASSFGGEISYEQYF. The CDR3 nucleotides read TGTGCCAGCAGTTTTGGCGGGGAAATATCCTACGAGCAGTACTTC.

The chain combines TRBV7-8 with TRBJ2-2; D is uncertain. V was trimmed by 3 bases and J by 6 bases, leaving 8 bases between them. Germline lookup yields CDR1 SGHVS and CDR2 FQNEAQ. The CDR3 sequence is 13 residues long. CDR3 sequence: CASSFGLSGELFF. For the CDR3, the DNA is TGTGCCAGCAGCTTTGGGCTTTCCGGGGAGCTGTTTTTT.

This clonotype was observed a few times. The genes are TRBV20-1 and TRBJ2-2, with 10 bases identical to TRBD2. Per germline, CDR1 DFQATT and CDR2 SNEGSKA (reference sequence). V trimming: 2 bases; J trimming: 5 bases; junction bases outside the gene matches: 5. The CDR3 length is 15 residues. The chain's CDR3 is CSARRAGGPTGELFF. Written as DNA, the CDR3 is TGCAGTGCTAGACGAGCGGGGGGGCCGACCGGGGAGCTGTTTTTT.

This chain's CDR3 is CASSTPKSGSSGANVLTF. The CDR3, as DNA: TGCGCCAGCAGCACACCGAAGTCCGGGAGCTCTGGGGCCAACGTCCTGACTTTC. V and J are TRBV4-3 and TRBJ2-6; perhaps TRBD2 as D (6 bases). The CDR3 runs to 18 residues. Germline lookup yields CDR1 LGHNA and CDR2 YSLEER. Trimming removed 5 bases at V and 0 bases at J, with 17 bases between.

The rearrangement joins TRBV5-1 to TRBJ2-7; D uncertain. V was trimmed by 3 bases and J by 3 bases, leaving 13 bases between them. CDR1 SGHRS and CDR2 YFSETQ come from the germline V gene. The CDR3 has 14 residues. CDR3 protein: CASSSGNGIYEQYF. The CDR3 DNA reads as TGCGCCAGCAGCTCCGGTAACGGAATCTACGAGCAGTACTTC.

Only a few counts were recorded for this clonotype. The chain is built from TRBV7-3 and TRBJ2-3; possible D gene TRBD2, 5 bases. The CDR3 loop spans 15 amino acids. Germline CDR1 is SGHTA and CDR2 is FQGTGA. Trimming shortened V by 4 bases and J by 0 bases, and 11 bases separated the two germline ends. As DNA, the CDR3 is TGTGCCAGCAGCTGCCCCCGGGGTAGCACAGATACGCAGTATTTT. This codes for CASSCPRGSTDTQYF.

This clonotype was observed a handful of times. The chain carries TRBV29-1 and TRBJ1-1, with TRBD1 as a possible D gene (6 bases). The CDR3 has 12 amino acids. The V end lost 3 bases, the J end lost 6 bases, and 11 bases lay between the germline ends. CDR1 is SQVTM, CDR2 ANQGSEA, per germline. CDR3 in DNA: TGCAGCGTTGACAGGGGTCGCGCTGAAGCTTTCTTT. Translation: CSVDRGRAEAFF.

V and J are TRBV20-1 and TRBJ2-1; no clear D gene. The germline CDR1 and CDR2 sequences are DFQATT and SNEGSKA (reference sequence). V lost 3 bases, J lost 4 bases, and 10 bases lay in between. The CDR3 is made up of 13 amino acids. CDR3 coding DNA: TGCAGTGCTAGGAGCGTCAGTTACAATGAGCAGTTCTTC. Translated: CSARSVSYNEQFF.

The chain uses TRBV6-2 or TRBV6-3 and TRBJ2-1, with TRBD2 as a possible D gene (5 bases). Trimming stripped 4 bases from V and 6 bases from J, with 16 bases between. This CDR3 is built from 15 residues. Germline CDR1 and CDR2: MNHEY and SVGEGT. The CDR3 protein is CASSLDSLDVNEQFF. The CDR3 DNA is TGTGCCAGCAGTTTGGACTCGCTGGATGTCAATGAGCAGTTCTTC.